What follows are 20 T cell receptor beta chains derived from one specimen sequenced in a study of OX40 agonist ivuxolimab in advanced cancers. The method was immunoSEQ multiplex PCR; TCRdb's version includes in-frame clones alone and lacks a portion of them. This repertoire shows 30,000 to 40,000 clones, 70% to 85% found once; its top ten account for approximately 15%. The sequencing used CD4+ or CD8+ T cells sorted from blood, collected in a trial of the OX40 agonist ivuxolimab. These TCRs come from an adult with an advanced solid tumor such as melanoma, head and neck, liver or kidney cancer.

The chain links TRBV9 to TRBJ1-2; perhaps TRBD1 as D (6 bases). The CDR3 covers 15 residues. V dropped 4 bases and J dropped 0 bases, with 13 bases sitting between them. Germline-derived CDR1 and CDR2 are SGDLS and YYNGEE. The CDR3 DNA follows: TGTGCCAGCAGCCCGCAGGGGCTGGCTAACTATGGCTACACCTTC. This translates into CASSPQGLANYGYTF.

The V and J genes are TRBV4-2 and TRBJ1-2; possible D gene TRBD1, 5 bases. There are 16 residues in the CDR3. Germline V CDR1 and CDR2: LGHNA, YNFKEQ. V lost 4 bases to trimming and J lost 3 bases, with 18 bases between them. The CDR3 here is CASSPPGSRADYGYTF. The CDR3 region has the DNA TGTGCCAGCAGCCCGCCAGGGTCAAGGGCGGACTATGGCTACACCTTC.

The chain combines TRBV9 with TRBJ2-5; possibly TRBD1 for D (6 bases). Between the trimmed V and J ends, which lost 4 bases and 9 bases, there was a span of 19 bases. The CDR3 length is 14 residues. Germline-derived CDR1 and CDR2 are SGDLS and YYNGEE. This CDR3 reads CASSPRQALSAQYF. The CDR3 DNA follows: TGTGCCAGCAGCCCCCGACAGGCGCTGTCGGCCCAGTACTTC.

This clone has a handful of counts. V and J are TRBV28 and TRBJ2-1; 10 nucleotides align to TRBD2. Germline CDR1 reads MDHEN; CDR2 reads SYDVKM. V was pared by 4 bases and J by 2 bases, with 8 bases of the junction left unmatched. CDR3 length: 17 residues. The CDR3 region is CASSSSSGGEAYNEQFF. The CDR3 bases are TGTGCCAGCAGTTCTTCTAGCGGGGGTGAAGCCTACAATGAGCAGTTCTTC.

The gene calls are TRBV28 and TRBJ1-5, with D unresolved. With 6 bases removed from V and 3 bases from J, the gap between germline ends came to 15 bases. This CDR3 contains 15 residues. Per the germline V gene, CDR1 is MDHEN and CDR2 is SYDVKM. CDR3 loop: CASRNPTQYNQPQHF. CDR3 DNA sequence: TGTGCCAGCAGGAACCCGACACAATACAATCAGCCCCAGCATTTT.

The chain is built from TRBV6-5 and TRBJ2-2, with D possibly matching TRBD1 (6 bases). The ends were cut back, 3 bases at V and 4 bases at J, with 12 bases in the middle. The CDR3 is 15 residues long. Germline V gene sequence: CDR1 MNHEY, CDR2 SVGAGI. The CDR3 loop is CASSYAGTSTGELFF. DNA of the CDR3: TGTGCCAGCAGTTATGCCGGGACAAGCACCGGGGAGCTGTTTTTT.

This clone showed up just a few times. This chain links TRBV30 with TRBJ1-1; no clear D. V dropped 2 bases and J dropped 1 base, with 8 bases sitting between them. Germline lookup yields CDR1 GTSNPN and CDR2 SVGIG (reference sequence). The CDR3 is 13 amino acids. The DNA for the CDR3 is TGTGCCTGGAGTATTCGGGAGAACACTGAAGCTTTCTTT. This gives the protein CAWSIRENTEAFF.

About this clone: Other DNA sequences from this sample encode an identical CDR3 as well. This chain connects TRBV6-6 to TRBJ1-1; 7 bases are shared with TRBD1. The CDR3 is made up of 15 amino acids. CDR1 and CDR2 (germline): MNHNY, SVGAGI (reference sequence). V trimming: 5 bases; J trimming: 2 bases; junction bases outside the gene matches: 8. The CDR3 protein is CASSPGTVLNTEAFF. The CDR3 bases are TGTGCCAGCAGTCCCGGGACAGTTCTTAACACTGAAGCTTTCTTT.

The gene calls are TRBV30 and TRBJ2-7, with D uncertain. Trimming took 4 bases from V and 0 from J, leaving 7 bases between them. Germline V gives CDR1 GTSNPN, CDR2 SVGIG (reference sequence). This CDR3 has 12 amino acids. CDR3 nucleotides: TGTGCCTGGAAGGGTAGCTCCTACGAGCAGTACTTC. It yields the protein CAWKGSSYEQYF.

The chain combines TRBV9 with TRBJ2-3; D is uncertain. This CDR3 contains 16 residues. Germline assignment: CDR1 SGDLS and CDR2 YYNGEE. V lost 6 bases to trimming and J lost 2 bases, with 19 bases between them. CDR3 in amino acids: CASNEQNKGVTDTQYF. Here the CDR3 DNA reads TGTGCCAGCAACGAACAAAATAAAGGTGTCACAGATACGCAGTATTTT.

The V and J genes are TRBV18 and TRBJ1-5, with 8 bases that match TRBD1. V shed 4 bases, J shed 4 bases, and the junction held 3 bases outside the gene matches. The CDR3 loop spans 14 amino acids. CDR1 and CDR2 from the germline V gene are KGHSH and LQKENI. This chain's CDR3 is CASSLTGDNQPQHF. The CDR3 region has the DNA TGTGCCAGCTCACTGACAGGGGATAATCAGCCCCAGCATTTT.

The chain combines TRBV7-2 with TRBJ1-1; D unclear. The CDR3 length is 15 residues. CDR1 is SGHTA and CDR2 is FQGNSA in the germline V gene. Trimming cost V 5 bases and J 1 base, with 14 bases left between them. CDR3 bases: TGTGCCAGCAGCAGAGAAGCAGGCCAGAACACTGAAGCTTTCTTT. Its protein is CASSREAGQNTEAFF.

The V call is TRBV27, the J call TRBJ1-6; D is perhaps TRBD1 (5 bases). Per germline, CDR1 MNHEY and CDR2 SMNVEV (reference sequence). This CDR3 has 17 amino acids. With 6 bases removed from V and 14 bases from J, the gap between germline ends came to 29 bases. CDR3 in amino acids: CASRSTALSPLFRALHF. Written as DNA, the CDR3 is TGTGCCAGCAGGTCGACAGCCCTGAGCCCCCTTTTCAGGGCCCTCCACTTT.

The DNA of the CDR3 is TGCAGCACTAGACAGGGGGTGGTGGGCACTGAAGCTTTCTTT. It yields the protein CSTRQGVVGTEAFF. V is TRBV29-1 and J is TRBJ1-1, with 9 bases matching TRBD1. Germline lookup yields CDR1 SQVTM and CDR2 ANQGSEA. V was clipped by 8 bases and J by 4 bases; unmatched bases: 11. This CDR3 comprises 14 residues.

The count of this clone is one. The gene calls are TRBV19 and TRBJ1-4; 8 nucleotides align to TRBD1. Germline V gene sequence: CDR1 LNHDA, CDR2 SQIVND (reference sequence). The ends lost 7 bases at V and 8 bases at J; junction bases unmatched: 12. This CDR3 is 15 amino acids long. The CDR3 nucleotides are TGTGCCAGTACCCCCTCCCGGACAGGGAGGGAAAAACTGTTTTTT. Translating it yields CASTPSRTGREKLFF.

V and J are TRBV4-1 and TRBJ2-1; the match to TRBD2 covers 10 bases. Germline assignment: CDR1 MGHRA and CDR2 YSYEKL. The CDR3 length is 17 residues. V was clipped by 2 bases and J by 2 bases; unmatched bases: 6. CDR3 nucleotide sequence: TGCGCCAGCAGCCAACCCCTAGCGGGGGCCACCTACAATGAGCAGTTCTTC. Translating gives CASSQPLAGATYNEQFF.

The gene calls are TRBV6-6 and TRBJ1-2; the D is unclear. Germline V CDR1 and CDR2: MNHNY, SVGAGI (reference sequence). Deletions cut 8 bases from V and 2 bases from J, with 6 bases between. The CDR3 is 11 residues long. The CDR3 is CASRANYGYTF. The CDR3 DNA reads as TGTGCCAGCCGTGCCAACTATGGCTACACCTTC.

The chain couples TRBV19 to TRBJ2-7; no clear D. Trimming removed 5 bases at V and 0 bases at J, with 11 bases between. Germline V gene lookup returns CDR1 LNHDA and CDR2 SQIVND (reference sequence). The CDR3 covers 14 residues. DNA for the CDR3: TGTGCCAGTAGTCCGGACGGGTTCTCCTACGAGCAGTACTTC. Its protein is CASSPDGFSYEQYF.

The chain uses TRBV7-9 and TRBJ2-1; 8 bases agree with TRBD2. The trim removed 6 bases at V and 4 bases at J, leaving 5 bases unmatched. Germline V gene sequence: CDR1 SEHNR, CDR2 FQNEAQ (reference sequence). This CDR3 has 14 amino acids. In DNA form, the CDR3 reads TGTGCCAGCAGTCCACTAGCGGCGTACAATGAGCAGTTCTTC. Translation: CASSPLAAYNEQFF.

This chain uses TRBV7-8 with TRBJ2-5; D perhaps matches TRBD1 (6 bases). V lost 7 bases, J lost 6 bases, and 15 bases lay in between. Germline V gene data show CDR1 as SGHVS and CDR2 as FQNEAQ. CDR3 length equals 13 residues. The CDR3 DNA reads TGTGCCAGCAATATACAGGGTGGGCAGACCCAGTACTTC. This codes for CASNIQGGQTQYF.